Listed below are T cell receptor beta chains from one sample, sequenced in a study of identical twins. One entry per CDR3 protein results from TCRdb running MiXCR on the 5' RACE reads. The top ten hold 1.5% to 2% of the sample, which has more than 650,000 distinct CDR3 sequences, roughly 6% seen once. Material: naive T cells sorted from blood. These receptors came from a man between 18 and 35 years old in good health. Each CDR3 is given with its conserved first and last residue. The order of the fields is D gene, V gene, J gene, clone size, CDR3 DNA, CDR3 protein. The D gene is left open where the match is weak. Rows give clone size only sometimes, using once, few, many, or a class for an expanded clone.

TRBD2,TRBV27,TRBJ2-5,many,TGTGCCAGCAGTTTCGGGACTAGCGGGAAAGAGACCCAGTACTTC,CASSFGTSGKETQYF
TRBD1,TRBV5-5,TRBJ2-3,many,TGTGCCAGCAGCAGTGACAGGGGGCGATTCACAGATACGCAGTATTTT,CASSSDRGRFTDTQYF
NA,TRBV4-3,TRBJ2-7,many,TGCGCCAGCAGCCAACAACAACGGAGTCGGACAACGGACGAGCAGTACTTC,CASSQQQRSRTTDEQYF
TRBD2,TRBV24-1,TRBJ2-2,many,TGTGCCACCAGTGGTCCTGGGCTAGCGGCGGGGGAGCTGTTTTTT,CATSGPGLAAGELFF
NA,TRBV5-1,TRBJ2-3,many,TGCGCCAGCAGGAGGACGGGAATCACAGATACGCAGTATTTT,CASRRTGITDTQYF
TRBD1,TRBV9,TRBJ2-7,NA,TGTGCCAGCAGCGCAACGGGACAGGGAGGCTACGAGCAGTACTTC,CASSATGQGGYEQYF
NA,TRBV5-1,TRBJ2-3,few,TGCGCCAGCAGCTTGGTCATCGCGGGACCCATCACAGATACGCAGTATTTT,CASSLVIAGPITDTQYF
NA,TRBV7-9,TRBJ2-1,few,TGTGCCAGCAGCCTACGGACTGCTCCGTGGAATGAGCAGTTCTTC,CASSLRTAPWNEQFF
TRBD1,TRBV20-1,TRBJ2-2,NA,TGCAGCGTAACCGGGACAGGGGTCCCCGGGGAGCTGTTTTTT,CSVTGTGVPGELFF
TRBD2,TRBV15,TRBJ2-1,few,TGTGCCACCAGCAGAGCACTAGCGGGAGGAGACAATGAGCAGTTCTTC,CATSRALAGGDNEQFF
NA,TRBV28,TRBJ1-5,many,TGTGCCAGCAGTTTTCTGCGTCAGGCATTAGGTCAGCCCCAGCATTTT,CASSFLRQALGQPQHF
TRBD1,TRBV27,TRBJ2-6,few,TGTGCCAGCACCCTAGGACAGGGGCCCTCTGGGGCCAACGTCCTGACTTTC,CASTLGQGPSGANVLTF
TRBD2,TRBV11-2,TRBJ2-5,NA,TGTGCCAGCAGCTTAGGTCTGGGACTAGCGGGAGGATTAAGAGTGGAGACCCAGTACTTC,CASSLGLGLAGGLRVETQYF
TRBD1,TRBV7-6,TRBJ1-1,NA,TGTGCCAGCAGTCCCCGGGACAGACCCACTGAAGCTTTCTTT,CASSPRDRPTEAFF
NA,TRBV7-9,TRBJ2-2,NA,TGTGCCAGCAGCGGGAATTTTCGCGGGAACACCGGGGAGCTGTTTTTT,CASSGNFRGNTGELFF
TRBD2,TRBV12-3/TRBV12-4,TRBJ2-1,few,TGTGCCAGCAGGAGACCCGGGACTAGCGGGAAACGGCCGGGTGAGCAGTTCTTC,CASRRPGTSGKRPGEQFF
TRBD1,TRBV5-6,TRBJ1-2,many,TGTGCCAGCAGCGAGGACAGGGCGGGTGGCTACACCTTC,CASSEDRAGGYTF
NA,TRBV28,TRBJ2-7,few,TGTGCCAGCATCGGGGAGTACGAGCAGTACTTC,CASIGEYEQYF
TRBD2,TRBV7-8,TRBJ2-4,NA,TGTGCCAGCAGCTCCGTGCGCGGGAGGCAAAACATTCAGTACTTC,CASSSVRGRQNIQYF
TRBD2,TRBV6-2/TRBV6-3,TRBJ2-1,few,TGTGCCAGCAGTTACGGATTTATAGCGGGAGGGCCTGGCAATGAGCAGTTCTTC,CASSYGFIAGGPGNEQFF
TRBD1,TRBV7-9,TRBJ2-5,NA,TGTGCCAGCGGCCTGGGACAGAACAAAGAGACCCAGTACTTC,CASGLGQNKETQYF
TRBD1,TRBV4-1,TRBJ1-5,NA,TGCGCCAGCAGCCAACCGGGACAGAAAAATCAGCCCCAGCATTTT,CASSQPGQKNQPQHF
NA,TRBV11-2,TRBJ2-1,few,TGTGCCAGCAGCTTAGGCGGAGCGAATGAGCAGTTCTTC,CASSLGGANEQFF
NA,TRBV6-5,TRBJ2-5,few,TGTGCCAGCAGTTACCCCCGTCTGGGCCCAATGCACCAAGAGACCCAGTACTTC,CASSYPRLGPMHQETQYF
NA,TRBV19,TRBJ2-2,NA,TGTGCCAGTAGTCCCCTTAGGACGGTAGGATCCGGGGAGCTGTTTTTT,CASSPLRTVGSGELFF
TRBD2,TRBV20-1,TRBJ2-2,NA,TGCAGTGCTAGGAAACCGGGACTAGCGGATAACACCGGGGAGCTGTTTTTT,CSARKPGLADNTGELFF
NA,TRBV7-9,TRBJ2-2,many,TGTGCCAGCATCCGATCTGGCACAACCGGGGAGCTGTTTTTT,CASIRSGTTGELFF
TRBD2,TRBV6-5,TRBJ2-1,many,TGTGCCAGCAGTTCAACTAGCGGGAACTACAATGAGCAGTTCTTC,CASSSTSGNYNEQFF
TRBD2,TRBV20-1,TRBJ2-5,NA,TGCAGTGCTAGGCCTAGCGGGAGGATTGAGGAGACCCAGTACTTC,CSARPSGRIEETQYF
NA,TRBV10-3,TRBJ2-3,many,TGTGCCATATCGGGGAGGGATACGCAGTATTTT,CAISGRDTQYF
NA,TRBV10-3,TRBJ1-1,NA,TGTGCCTCATTAAACTCGGTGATGGCTGAAGCTTTCTTT,CASLNSVMAEAFF
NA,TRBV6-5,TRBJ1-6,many,TGTGCCAGCAGTTACTCGGGGGGCGATAATTCACCCCTCCACTTT,CASSYSGGDNSPLHF
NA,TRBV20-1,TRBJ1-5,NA,TGCAGTGCGCCGGGACACCTCAATCAGCCCCAGCATTTT,CSAPGHLNQPQHF
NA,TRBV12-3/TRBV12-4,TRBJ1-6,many,TGTGCCAGCAGTTTAATGATAGGGGTCAGCTCACCCCTCCACTTT,CASSLMIGVSSPLHF
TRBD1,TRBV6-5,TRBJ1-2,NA,TGTGCCAGCAGTTCTTCCGGGACAGCTAACTATGGCTACACCTTC,CASSSSGTANYGYTF
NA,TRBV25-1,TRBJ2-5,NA,TGTGCCAGCAGTGAAAGTGGAGCCGAGACCCAGTACTTC,CASSESGAETQYF
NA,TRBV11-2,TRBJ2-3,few,TGTGCCAGCAGCTCACGGTTAGGGGGAACCACAGATACGCAGTATTTT,CASSSRLGGTTDTQYF
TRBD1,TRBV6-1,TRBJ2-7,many,TGTGCCAGCAGCCGGACAGGGAATGGATACGAGCAGTACTTC,CASSRTGNGYEQYF
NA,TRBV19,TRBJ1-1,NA,TGTGCCAGTAGCCTGACAGCCTACACTGAAGCTTTCTTT,CASSLTAYTEAFF
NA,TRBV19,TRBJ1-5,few,TGTGCCAGTAGTGTAACAGAAAATAGCAATCAGCCCCAGCATTTT,CASSVTENSNQPQHF
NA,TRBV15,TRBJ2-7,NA,TGTGCCACCAGCGAGGACACCTACTACGAGCAGTACTTC,CATSEDTYYEQYF
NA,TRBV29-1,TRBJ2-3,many,TGCAGCGTAGGGACTGGGAGCACAGATACGCAGTATTTT,CSVGTGSTDTQYF
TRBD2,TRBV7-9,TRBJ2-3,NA,TGTGCCAGCAGCTTTTTCGCGGGAGAGGCAGATACGCAGTATTTT,CASSFFAGEADTQYF
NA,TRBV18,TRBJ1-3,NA,TGTGCCAGCTCACCCGGACAGTCCAACACCATATATTTT,CASSPGQSNTIYF
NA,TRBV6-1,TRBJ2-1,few,TGTGCCAGCAGACGGGACCTGATCGGGCCGGGCAATGAGCAGTTCTTC,CASRRDLIGPGNEQFF
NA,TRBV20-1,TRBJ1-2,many,TGCAGTGCTAGAGTGGCTGGCTACACCTTC,CSARVAGYTF
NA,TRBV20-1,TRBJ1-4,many,TGCAGTGCTAGAGAACTAGGCAGGCCTAATGAAAAACTGTTTTTT,CSARELGRPNEKLFF
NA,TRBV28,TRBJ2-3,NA,TGTGCCAGCAGTTTAAGCCGGTCGGGGGGCCCCACAGATACGCAGTATTTT,CASSLSRSGGPTDTQYF
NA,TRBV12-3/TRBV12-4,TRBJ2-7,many,TGTGCCAGCAGTAGGGGACTGCTCTACGAGCAGTACTTC,CASSRGLLYEQYF
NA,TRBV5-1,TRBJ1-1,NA,TGCGCCAGCAGCTCCGAGCCCGGGGCTTATACTGAAGCTTTCTTT,CASSSEPGAYTEAFF
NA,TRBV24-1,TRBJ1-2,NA,TGTGCCACCAGACCGGGAGCCGGCTATGGCTACACCTTC,CATRPGAGYGYTF
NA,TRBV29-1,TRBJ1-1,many,TGCAGCGTTGCCGGGACTTACACTGAAGCTTTCTTT,CSVAGTYTEAFF
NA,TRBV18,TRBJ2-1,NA,TGTGCCAGCTCACCAAGACAGCGGCTCTACAATGAGCAGTTCTTC,CASSPRQRLYNEQFF
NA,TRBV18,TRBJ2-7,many,TGTGCCAGCAGCCCCAACGGGTACGAGCAGTACTTC,CASSPNGYEQYF
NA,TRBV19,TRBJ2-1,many,TGTGCCAGTATAAGCCCCAACAATGAGCAGTTCTTC,CASISPNNEQFF